The 7 T cell receptor beta chains listed next were all sequenced from one sample in a study of early stage breast cancer tumors. TCRdb keeps only in-frame clones here, not all; method: immunoSEQ multiplex PCR. The table shows roughly 34,000 clones, with 65% to 75% occurring only once. Material: blood. Every receptor here comes from a person aged 55 to 75 with breast cancer.

This clone was seen a few times. The genes are TRBV6-5 and TRBJ1-2, with D possibly matching TRBD1 (5 bases). Germline CDR1 reads MNHEY; CDR2 reads SVGAGI. The ends were cut back, 0 bases at V and 10 bases at J, with 18 bases in the middle. The CDR3 has 15 residues. The CDR3 protein is CASSYSRQGSEAYTF. Written as DNA, the CDR3 is TGTGCCAGCAGTTACTCGCGGCAGGGTTCGGAAGCCTACACCTTC.

J is TRBJ2-1 and V is TRBV2, with 9 bases fitting TRBD2. The CDR3 is 14 residues long. J lost 2 bases, V lost 6 bases, and 2 bases had no gene match. Germline V gene lookup returns CDR1 SNHLY and CDR2 FYNNEI. In DNA, the CDR3 is TGTGCCAGCAGCCGACTAGCGGCCTACAATGAGCAGTTCTTC. Translation gives CASSRLAAYNEQFF. Looking up the rest from reference TRBV2 and TRBJ2-1 gives the full variable domain: EPEVTQTPSHQVTQMGQEVILRCVPISNHLYFYWYRQILGQKVEFLVSFYNNEISEKSEIFDDQFSVERPDGSNFTLKIRSTKLEDSAMYFCASSRLAAYNEQFFGPGTRLTVL.

The J gene is TRBJ1-2, the V gene TRBV5-6, with TRBD1 identical over 7 bases. Losses at the gene ends were 1 base for V and 6 bases for J; bases not matched to a gene: 9. The CDR3 runs 15 residues. The germline CDR1 and CDR2 sequences are SGHDT and YYEEEE. The CDR3 DNA reads as TGTGCCAGCAGCTTGAGGAGGACAGGTGGAAATGGCTACACCTTC. This sequence encodes CASSLRRTGGNGYTF.

CDR3: CAISELAGQGEQYF. CDR3 coding DNA: TGTGCCATCAGTGAGTTAGCGGGACAGGGCGAGCAGTACTTC. This rearrangement joins TRBV10-3 to TRBJ2-7; D possibly corresponds to TRBD1 (9 bases). V was clipped by 1 base and J by 6 bases, with 13 bases between them. CDR3 length equals 14 residues. Germline V gene data show CDR1 as ENHRY and CDR2 as SYGVKD.

The chain joins TRBV6-5 to TRBJ1-6; no clear D gene. V gave up 6 bases and J gave up 5 bases, with 11 bases separating them. CDR1 is MNHEY, CDR2 SVGAGI, per germline. The length of the CDR3 is 14 residues. CDR3 amino acids: CASRPGRNNSPLHF. The CDR3 DNA is TGTGCCAGCAGACCTGGACGAAATAATTCACCCCTCCACTTT.

This rearrangement joins TRBV27 to TRBJ2-2, with D hard to call. The V gene's germline CDR1 is MNHEY and CDR2 SMNVEV (reference sequence). Trimming stripped 4 bases from V and 0 bases from J, with 9 bases between. This CDR3 has 15 residues. In DNA form, the CDR3 reads TGTGCCAGCAGTTCCCTCCTCTCGAACACCGGGGAGCTGTTTTTT. Protein product: CASSSLLSNTGELFF.

J is TRBJ2-7 and V is TRBV11-2; D perhaps matches TRBD2 (5 bases). CDR1 is SGHAT, CDR2 FQNNGV, per germline. V was cut by 5 bases and J by 6 bases, with 20 bases left in between. This CDR3 is built from 15 residues. The CDR3 here is CASSPSLGGPFEQYF. The CDR3 nucleotides read TGTGCCAGCAGCCCTAGCTTGGGTGGGCCCTTCGAGCAGTACTTC.